This T cell receptor beta chain stems from a study of CD8+CD57+ T cells in acquired aplastic anemia. Patients sequenced had flow cytometry evidence of CD8+CD57+ cell expansion. Germline-derived CDR1 and CDR2 are SGHTS and YDEGEE. This CDR3 has 15 residues. V shed 4 bases, J shed 5 bases, and the junction held 9 bases outside the gene matches. This clonotype was seen repeatedly, ten times or more. The template used for profiling TCR beta VDJ and CDR3 was genomic DNA. TCRdb redid the calling of the reads with MiXCR, one entry per CDR3 protein. The table shows 250,000 to 350,000 distinct CDR3 sequences, with roughly 59% occurring only once.

The chain joins TRBV5-8 to TRBJ2-5; 9 bases are a match to TRBD1. This receptor was taken from a human donor with aplastic anemia. Sequenced input: sorted CD4+, CD8+, or CD8+CD57+ T cells (not recorded which) from PBMCs. CDR3 nucleotides: TGTGCCAGCAGCGGACAGGGGTTGGGCTCGGAGACCCAGTACTTC. Protein product: CASSGQGLGSETQYF.